This TCR beta chain was recorded in a study of blood T cell repertoires in COVID-19. Study-wide context: Acute-phase and convalescent COVID-19 samples originated in the United States, Italy and Spain.

The authors' processing: The assay estimated nucleated cells by amplifying reference gene primers. Profiling relied on immunoSEQ multiplex PCR, and the TCRdb table lists in-frame clones only, not all of them. That table furnishes V, J and clone size, whereas the DNA furnished D and trimming. The table shows about 280,000 clones, with 86% occurring only once. A single count supports this clone. Germline assignment: CDR1 MNHNS and CDR2 SASEGT. Trimming removed 1 base from V and 6 bases from J; junction bases left unmatched: 6. The CDR3 consists of 15 residues. The chain is built from TRBV6-1 and TRBJ2-3; 8 bases align to TRBD1. This TCR was sampled from a young woman who had recovered from COVID-19. The sequenced sample consisted of peripheral blood. The CDR3 sequence: CASSEGQGALDTQYF. In DNA, the CDR3 is TGTGCCAGCAGTGAAGGGCAGGGGGCATTGGATACGCAGTATTTT.